The 27 T cell receptor beta chains below all came from one sample that was sequenced in a study of cytomegalovirus exposure and HLA in healthy donors. Primers: 60 Vbeta forward and 13 Jbeta reverse. Sequenced by immunoSEQ multiplex PCR; TCRdb stores in-frame clones only, minus some. Of 100,000 or so clones listed, 75% to 85% are singletons. Sequenced material: PBMCs. Receptor source: a man aged 18 to 30 in good health and CMV-seronegative.

The chain joins TRBV5-6 to TRBJ2-1; 8 bases are shared with TRBD1. The CDR3 runs 19 residues. Germline V gives CDR1 SGHDT, CDR2 YYEEEE. Unmatched junction bases numbered 14, after V lost 2 bases and J lost 1 base. CDR3 bases: TGTGCCAGCAGCTTTACTCTGTCGACAGGGGACCTTTCCTACAATGAGCAGTTCTTC. It encodes CASSFTLSTGDLSYNEQFF. Full variable domain (missing parts from reference TRBV5-6 and TRBJ2-1): DAGVTQSPTHLIKTRGQQVTLRCSPKSGHDTVSWYQQALGQGPQFIFQYYEEEERQRGNFPDRFSGHQFPNYSSELNVNALLLGDSALYLCASSFTLSTGDLSYNEQFFGPGTRLTVL.

The V gene is TRBV2, the J gene TRBJ2-5; possibly TRBD2 for D (5 bases). The CDR3 length is 12 residues. V was trimmed by 7 bases and J by 9 bases, leaving 15 bases between them. Germline CDR1 is SNHLY and CDR2 is FYNNEI. The CDR3 coding sequence is TGTGCCAGCACCGAAAGTTCCGGGGCCCAGTACTTC. Residues: CASTESSGAQYF.

V gene TRBV4-2 combines with J gene TRBJ2-7; no clear D. V lost 0 bases and J 3 bases, leaving 12 bases between the germline ends. The CDR3 is 15 residues long. The germline gives CDR1 LGHNA, CDR2 YNFKEQ. The chain's CDR3 is CASSQDRLGDYEQYF. The CDR3 nucleotides read TGTGCCAGCAGCCAAGATCGGTTGGGCGACTACGAGCAGTACTTC.

V gene TRBV27 combines with J gene TRBJ2-5; 9 nucleotides agree with TRBD2. CDR3 size: 16 residues. CDR1 MNHEY and CDR2 SMNVEV come from the germline V gene (reference sequence). The ends lost 6 bases at V and 5 bases at J; junction bases unmatched: 13. CDR3 nucleotide sequence: TGTGCCAGCAGGACCTTCCTAGCGGGGCGAAGGGAGACCCAGTACTTC. Protein sequence: CASRTFLAGRRETQYF.

This clone was counted a few times. This chain uses TRBV29-1 with TRBJ1-2, with 12 bases lining up with TRBD1. The germline gives CDR1 SQVTM, CDR2 ANQGSEA. The trim removed 3 bases at V and 14 bases at J, leaving 13 bases unmatched. The CDR3 length is 14 residues. The CDR3 loop is CSVERPGQGALLTF. CDR3 DNA sequence: TGCAGCGTTGAGAGACCGGGACAGGGGGCTCTATTAACCTTC.

This clone showed up just once. The V call is TRBV5-1, the J call TRBJ1-4; 7 positions match TRBD1. V lost 2 bases, J lost 4 bases, and 8 bases stayed unmatched. Germline V lookup: CDR1 SGHRS, CDR2 YFSETQ. The CDR3 extends over 16 amino acids. This CDR3 reads CASSFTSGTVNEKLFF. CDR3 nucleotides: TGCGCCAGCAGCTTTACCTCCGGGACAGTTAATGAAAAACTGTTTTTT.

This rearrangement joins TRBV27 to TRBJ1-5; 7 bases match TRBD1. Trimming removed 5 bases from V and 0 bases from J; junction bases left unmatched: 10. The CDR3 consists of 17 residues. Looked up from germline, CDR1 is MNHEY and CDR2 is SMNVEV (reference sequence). The CDR3 is CASSARDSPYSNQPQHF. The CDR3 DNA reads as TGTGCCAGCAGTGCCCGGGACAGCCCTTATAGCAATCAGCCCCAGCATTTT.

This clone was counted a few times. This sequence joins TRBV14 and TRBJ2-7; 7 positions match TRBD1. J was trimmed by 1 base and V by 1 base; bases with no gene match: 1. Per germline, CDR1 SGHDN and CDR2 FVKESK. The CDR3 has 14 amino acids. Written as DNA, the CDR3 is TGTGCCAGCAGCCAAGGACAGGGATCCTACGAGCAGTACTTC. The encoded protein is CASSQGQGSYEQYF.

The chain combines TRBV19 with TRBJ2-3; TRBD2 matches at 7 bases. After removal of 6 bases from V and 6 bases from J, the junction contained 6 bases not matched to a gene. The CDR3 covers 13 residues. Germline values: CDR1 LNHDA, CDR2 SQIVND (reference sequence). CDR3 protein: CASRRGSYDTQYF. As DNA, the CDR3 is TGTGCCAGTAGGCGGGGGTCATACGATACGCAGTATTTT.

The V gene is TRBV13, the J gene TRBJ1-2, with 10 positions matching TRBD1. In germline, CDR1 is PRHDT, CDR2 FYEKMQ (reference sequence). V gave up 5 bases and J gave up 4 bases; unmatched junction bases: 4. The CDR3 length is 14 residues. As DNA, the CDR3 is TGTGCCAGCAGCACGGGACAGGGGAGCTATGGCTACACCTTC. Its translation: CASSTGQGSYGYTF.

The rearrangement joins TRBV6-6 to TRBJ2-5; no firm D call. CDR3 length: 12 amino acids. V was cut by 2 bases and J by 10 bases, with 11 bases left in between. Germline V gives CDR1 MNHNY, CDR2 SVGAGI (reference sequence). This CDR3 is CASSYGPRDQYF. The CDR3 DNA sequence: TGTGCCAGCAGTTACGGGCCCCGTGACCAGTACTTC.

The table lists this clone with a count of one. The chain links TRBV6-6 to TRBJ2-7; weak D call: TRBD2 (6 bases). CDR3 length: 15 residues. The germline V gene encodes CDR1 MNHNY and CDR2 SVGAGI (reference sequence). Trimming left V 6 bases short and J 2 bases short, with 17 bases between. The chain's CDR3 is CASRRFRDSAYEQYF. CDR3 sequence (DNA): TGTGCCAGCAGAAGATTCCGGGACTCTGCCTACGAGCAGTACTTC.

The rearrangement uses TRBV5-5 and TRBJ2-7; TRBD1 matches at 7 bases. The germline V gene has CDR1 SGHKS and CDR2 YYEKEE (reference sequence). V gave up 2 bases and J gave up 2 bases; unmatched junction bases: 7. The CDR3 covers 15 residues. The CDR3 DNA sequence: TGTGCCAGCAGCTTCGGGACAGCCGCTACCTACGAGCAGTACTTC. It is translated as CASSFGTAATYEQYF.

This chain uses TRBV10-1 with TRBJ2-3, with 8 bases that match TRBD2. The CDR3 extends over 13 amino acids. Trimming at V came to 4 bases and at J to 6 bases, leaving 3 bases not matched to a gene. Germline loops: CDR1 WNHNN, CDR2 SYGVQD (reference sequence). In DNA form, the CDR3 reads TGCGCCAGCAGTGGATCGGGGGGGGATACGCAGTATTTT. Translating gives CASSGSGGDTQYF.

The DNA for the CDR3 is TGTGCCAGCAGTTACTCGGACAGAGCGGATGGCTACACCTTC. It is translated as CASSYSDRADGYTF. The rearrangement uses TRBV6-6 and TRBJ1-2; possibly TRBD1 for D (6 bases). The CDR3 has 14 residues. Germline V gene data show CDR1 as MNHNY and CDR2 as SVGAGI (reference sequence). The germline V and J ends were trimmed by 0 bases and 6 bases, with 11 bases remaining between them.

The CDR3 loop reads CASSANRGNYGYTF. CDR3 nucleotide sequence: TGTGCCAGCAGTGCCAACAGGGGGAACTATGGCTACACCTTC. This chain joins TRBV6-1 and TRBJ1-2; 8 nucleotides align to TRBD1. This CDR3 has 14 residues. CDR1 and CDR2 (germline): MNHNS, SASEGT. After removal of 4 bases from V and 2 bases from J, the junction contained 3 bases not matched to a gene.

This clone has a single count. V usage is TRBV19 and J usage is TRBJ1-2, with TRBD1 matching over 8 bases. Germline CDR1 is LNHDA and CDR2 is SQIVND (reference sequence). The CDR3 loop spans 13 amino acids. With V trimmed by 9 bases and J by 8 bases, 11 bases remained unmatched. CDR3 DNA: TGTGCCAGCACTGACAGGGGAGCGGGCGGCTACACCTTC. Amino acid sequence: CASTDRGAGGYTF.

The genes are TRBV19 and TRBJ1-1; 7 positions match TRBD1. CDR3 length: 16 residues. Germline CDR1 is LNHDA and CDR2 is SQIVND (reference sequence). The V and J ends lost 7 bases and 4 bases, in that order; junction bases with no gene match: 15. The CDR3 nucleotides read TGTGCCAGTATCCCCCCCCTGACAGGGCTCAGCACTGAAGCTTTCTTT. Encoded protein: CASIPPLTGLSTEAFF. The full variable domain, completed using reference TRBV19 and TRBJ1-1, is DGGITQSPKYLFRKEGQNVTLSCEQNLNHDAMYWYRQDPGQGLRLIYYSQIVNDFQKGDIAEGYSVSREKKESFPLTVTSAQKNPTAFYLCASIPPLTGLSTEAFFGQGTRLTVV.

The rearrangement joins TRBV9 to TRBJ1-2, with TRBD1 matching over 7 bases. Trimming at V came to 0 bases and at J to 4 bases, leaving 6 bases not matched to a gene. The CDR3 is 15 residues long. Germline values: CDR1 SGDLS, CDR2 YYNGEE. The CDR3, as DNA: TGTGCCAGCAGCGTAGGATTAGGGGGCAGCTATGGCTACACCTTC. Translating it yields CASSVGLGGSYGYTF.

This sequence joins TRBV11-2 and TRBJ2-1, with D perhaps matching TRBD2 (7 bases). This CDR3 is built from 13 residues. Germline-derived CDR1 and CDR2 are SGHAT and FQNNGV. V lost 1 base and J 13 bases, leaving 14 bases between the germline ends. CDR3 nucleotide sequence: TGTGCCAGCAGCTTAGGAAGGGGGAGGGAACAGTTCTTC. Its translation: CASSLGRGREQFF. Drawing the rest from reference TRBV11-2 and TRBJ2-1, the complete variable domain is EAGVAQSPRYKIIEKRQSVAFWCNPISGHATLYWYQQILGQGPKLLIQFQNNGVVDDSQLPKDRFSAERLKGVDSTLKIQPAKLEDSAVYLCASSLGRGREQFFGPGTRLTVL.

The V gene is TRBV5-1, the J gene TRBJ2-3; D might be TRBD1 (5 bases). Germline CDR1 and CDR2: SGHRS and YFSETQ. There are 14 residues in the CDR3. Trimming removed 1 base at V and 4 bases at J, with 10 bases between. The CDR3 here is CASSLNRYPDTQYF. The CDR3, as DNA: TGCGCCAGCAGCTTGAACAGGTATCCAGATACGCAGTATTTT.

This clone was seen a few times. This chain links TRBV28 with TRBJ2-1; 10 positions match TRBD1. Germline-derived CDR1 and CDR2 are MDHEN and SYDVKM. The CDR3 length is 15 residues. V lost 6 bases, J lost 6 bases, and 8 bases stayed unmatched. The CDR3 loop is CASRPGQGEANEQFF. CDR3 DNA: TGTGCCAGCAGACCCGGACAGGGGGAGGCCAATGAGCAGTTCTTC. Variable domain in full (rest from reference TRBV28 and TRBJ2-1): DVKVTQSSRYLVKRTGEKVFLECVQDMDHENMFWYRQDPGLGLRLIYFSYDVKMKEKGDIPEGYSVSREKKERFSLILESASTNQTSMYLCASRPGQGEANEQFFGPGTRLTVL.

The table lists this clone with a count of one. The chain carries TRBV10-3 and TRBJ2-7; 7 positions match TRBD1. Trimming took 4 bases from V and 2 from J; bases not matched to a gene: 8. This CDR3 contains 15 residues. In germline, CDR1 is ENHRY, CDR2 SYGVKD. The CDR3: CAISGNRGSAYEQYF. The CDR3 bases are TGTGCCATCAGTGGTAACAGGGGTAGTGCCTACGAGCAGTACTTC.

This clone was detected only a few times. The J gene is TRBJ1-1, the V gene TRBV5-5, with D uncertain. The CDR3 has 13 amino acids. V dropped 4 bases and J dropped 3 bases, with 10 bases sitting between them. Germline lookup yields CDR1 SGHKS and CDR2 YYEKEE (reference sequence). DNA of the CDR3: TGTGCCAGCAGCCTAATCCGGGACACTGAAGCTTTCTTT. It codes for CASSLIRDTEAFF.

The rearrangement joins TRBV4-2 to TRBJ2-6; D call uncertain. V lost 4 bases, J lost 0 bases, and 7 bases lay in between. The CDR3 is 15 residues long. Germline lookup yields CDR1 LGHNA and CDR2 YNFKEQ. This CDR3 reads CASSPRDSGANVLTF. The CDR3 DNA reads as TGTGCCAGCAGCCCCCGCGACTCTGGGGCCAACGTCCTGACTTTC.

V is TRBV11-2 and J is TRBJ1-1, with TRBD1 as a possible D gene (6 bases). Germline V gene lookup returns CDR1 SGHAT and CDR2 FQNNGV. The CDR3 loop spans 15 amino acids. Trimming cost V 5 bases and J 2 bases, with 15 bases left between them. The CDR3 is CASSGSLTGNTEAFF. Here the CDR3 DNA reads TGTGCCAGCAGCGGATCCCTGACAGGCAACACTGAAGCTTTCTTT.

The genes are TRBV5-1 and TRBJ1-3; 7 bases map to TRBD1. CDR1 SGHRS and CDR2 YFSETQ come from the germline V gene. CDR3 length: 14 amino acids. J was trimmed by 2 bases and V by 3 bases; bases with no gene match: 2. CDR3 in amino acids: CASSSTGPGNTIYF. The CDR3 DNA follows: TGCGCCAGCAGCTCGACAGGGCCTGGAAACACCATATATTTT.